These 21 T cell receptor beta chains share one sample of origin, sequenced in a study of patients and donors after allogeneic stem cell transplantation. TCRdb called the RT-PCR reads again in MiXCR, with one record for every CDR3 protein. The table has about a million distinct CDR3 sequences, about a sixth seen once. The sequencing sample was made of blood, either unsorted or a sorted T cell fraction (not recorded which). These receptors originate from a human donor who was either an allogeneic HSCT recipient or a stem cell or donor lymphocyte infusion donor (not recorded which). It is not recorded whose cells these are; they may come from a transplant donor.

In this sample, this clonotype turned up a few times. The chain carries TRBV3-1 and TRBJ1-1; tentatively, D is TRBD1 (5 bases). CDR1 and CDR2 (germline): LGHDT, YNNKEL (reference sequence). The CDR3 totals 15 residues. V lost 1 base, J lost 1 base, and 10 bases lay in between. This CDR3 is CASSQGGVGNTEAFF. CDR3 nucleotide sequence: TGTGCCAGCAGCCAAGGGGGGGTCGGGAACACTGAAGCTTTCTTT.

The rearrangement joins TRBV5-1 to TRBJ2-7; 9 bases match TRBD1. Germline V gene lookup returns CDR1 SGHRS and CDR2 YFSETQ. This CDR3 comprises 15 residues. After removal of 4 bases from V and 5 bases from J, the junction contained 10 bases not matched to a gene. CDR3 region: CASSPGQGGFNEQYF. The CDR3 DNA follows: TGCGCCAGCAGCCCGGGACAGGGAGGGTTTAACGAGCAGTACTTC.

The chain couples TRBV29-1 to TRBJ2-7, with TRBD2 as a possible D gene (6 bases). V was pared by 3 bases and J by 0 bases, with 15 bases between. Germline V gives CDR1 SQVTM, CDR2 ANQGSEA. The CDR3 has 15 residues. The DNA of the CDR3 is TGCAGCGTTGAGGGACTTGAAACGAGCTCCTACGAGCAGTACTTC. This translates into CSVEGLETSSYEQYF.

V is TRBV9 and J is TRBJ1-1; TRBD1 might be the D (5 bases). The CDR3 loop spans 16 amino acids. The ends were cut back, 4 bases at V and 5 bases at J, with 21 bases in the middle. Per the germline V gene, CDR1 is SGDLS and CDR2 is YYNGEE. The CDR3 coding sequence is TGTGCCAGCAGCCCCACGGGCCAGGGTGATCGTACTGAAGCTTTCTTT. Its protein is CASSPTGQGDRTEAFF.

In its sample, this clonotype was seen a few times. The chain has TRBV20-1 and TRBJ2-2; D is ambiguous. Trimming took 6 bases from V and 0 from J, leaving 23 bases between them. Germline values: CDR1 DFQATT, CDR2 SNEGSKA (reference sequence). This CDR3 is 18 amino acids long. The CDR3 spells CSAQKFSGRTTNTGELFF. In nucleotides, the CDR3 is TGCAGTGCCCAGAAGTTCTCCGGACGGACCACGAACACCGGGGAGCTGTTTTTT.

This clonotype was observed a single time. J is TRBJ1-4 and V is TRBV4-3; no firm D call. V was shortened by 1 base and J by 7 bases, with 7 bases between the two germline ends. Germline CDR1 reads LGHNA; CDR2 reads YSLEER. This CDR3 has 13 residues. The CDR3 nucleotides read TGCGCCAGCAGCCAAGGGGCACGTGAAAAACTGTTTTTT. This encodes CASSQGAREKLFF.

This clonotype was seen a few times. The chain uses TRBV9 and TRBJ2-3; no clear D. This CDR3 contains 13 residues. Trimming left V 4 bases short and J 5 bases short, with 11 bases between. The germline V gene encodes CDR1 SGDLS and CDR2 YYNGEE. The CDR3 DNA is TGTGCCAGCAGCCCCTCCCTGGGAGATACGCAGTATTTT. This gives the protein CASSPSLGDTQYF.

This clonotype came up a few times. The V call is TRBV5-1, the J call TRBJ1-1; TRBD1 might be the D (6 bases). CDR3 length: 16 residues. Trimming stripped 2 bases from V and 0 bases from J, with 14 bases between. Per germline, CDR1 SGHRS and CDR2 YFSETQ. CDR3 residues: CASSLRTGSMNTEAFF. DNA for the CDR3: TGCGCCAGCAGCTTACGAACAGGGTCCATGAACACTGAAGCTTTCTTT.

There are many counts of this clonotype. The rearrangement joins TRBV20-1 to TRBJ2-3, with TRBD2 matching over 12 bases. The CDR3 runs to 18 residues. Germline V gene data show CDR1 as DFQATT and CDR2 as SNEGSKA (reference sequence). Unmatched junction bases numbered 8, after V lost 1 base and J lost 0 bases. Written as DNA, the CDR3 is TGCAGTGCTAGAGTGGGTGCCGGGACTAGCGGGAGCACAGATACGCAGTATTTT. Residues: CSARVGAGTSGSTDTQYF.

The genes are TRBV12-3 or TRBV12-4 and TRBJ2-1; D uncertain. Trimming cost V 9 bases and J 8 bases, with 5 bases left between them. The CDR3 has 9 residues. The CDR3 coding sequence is TGTGCCAGAATCTATGAGCAGTTCTTC. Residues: CARIYEQFF.

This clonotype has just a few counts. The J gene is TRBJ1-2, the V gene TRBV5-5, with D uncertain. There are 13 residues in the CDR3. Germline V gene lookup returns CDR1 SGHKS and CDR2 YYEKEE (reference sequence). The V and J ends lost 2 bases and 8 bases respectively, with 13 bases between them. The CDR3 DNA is TGTGCCAGCAGCTTTGGTCGAGAGAAAGGCTACACCTTC. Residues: CASSFGREKGYTF.

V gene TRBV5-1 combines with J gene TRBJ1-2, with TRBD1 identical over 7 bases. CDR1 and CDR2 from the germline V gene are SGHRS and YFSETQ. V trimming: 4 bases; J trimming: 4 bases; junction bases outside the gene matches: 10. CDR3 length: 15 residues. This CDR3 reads CASSTGDLLSYGYTF. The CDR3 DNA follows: TGCGCCAGCAGCACAGGGGACCTCCTATCCTATGGCTACACCTTC.

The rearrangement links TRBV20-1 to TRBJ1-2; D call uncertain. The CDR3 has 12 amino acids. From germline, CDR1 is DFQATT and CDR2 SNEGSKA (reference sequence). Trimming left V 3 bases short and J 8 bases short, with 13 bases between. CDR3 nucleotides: TGCAGTGCTAGCGGCGGGATTCGGGGCTACACCTTC. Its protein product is CSASGGIRGYTF.

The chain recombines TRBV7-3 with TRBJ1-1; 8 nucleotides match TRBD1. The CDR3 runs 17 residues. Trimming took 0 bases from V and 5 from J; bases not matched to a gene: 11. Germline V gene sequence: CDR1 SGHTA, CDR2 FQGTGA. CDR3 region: CASSLTAGGVIGTEAFF. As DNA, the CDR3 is TGTGCCAGCAGCTTAACTGCAGGGGGCGTAATTGGAACTGAAGCTTTCTTT.

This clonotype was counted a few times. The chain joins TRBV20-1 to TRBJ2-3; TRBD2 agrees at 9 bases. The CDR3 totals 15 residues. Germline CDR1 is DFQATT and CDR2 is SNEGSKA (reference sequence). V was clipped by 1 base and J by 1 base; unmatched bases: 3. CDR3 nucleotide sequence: TGCAGTGCTAGAGCGGGACTAGCACGCACAGATACGCAGTATTTT. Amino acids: CSARAGLARTDTQYF.

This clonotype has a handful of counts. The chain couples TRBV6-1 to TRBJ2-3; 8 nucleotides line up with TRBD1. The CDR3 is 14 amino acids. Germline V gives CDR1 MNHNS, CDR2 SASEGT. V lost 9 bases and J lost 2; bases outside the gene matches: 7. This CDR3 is CASRQGTYTDTQYF. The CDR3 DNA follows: TGTGCCAGTCGACAGGGGACATACACAGATACGCAGTATTTT.

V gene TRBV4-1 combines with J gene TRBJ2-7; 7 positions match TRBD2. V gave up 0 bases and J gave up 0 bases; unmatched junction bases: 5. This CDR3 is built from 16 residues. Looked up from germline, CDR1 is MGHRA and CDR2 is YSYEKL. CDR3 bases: TGCGCCAGCAGCCAAGAGTGGGGGACTACCTCCTACGAGCAGTACTTC. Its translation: CASSQEWGTTSYEQYF.

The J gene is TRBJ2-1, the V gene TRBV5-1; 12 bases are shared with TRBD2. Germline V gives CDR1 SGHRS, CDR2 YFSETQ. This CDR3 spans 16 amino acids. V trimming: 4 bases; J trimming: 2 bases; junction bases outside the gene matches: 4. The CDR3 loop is CASSVPSGGAYNEQFF. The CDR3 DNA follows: TGCGCCAGCAGCGTCCCTAGCGGGGGGGCCTACAATGAGCAGTTCTTC.

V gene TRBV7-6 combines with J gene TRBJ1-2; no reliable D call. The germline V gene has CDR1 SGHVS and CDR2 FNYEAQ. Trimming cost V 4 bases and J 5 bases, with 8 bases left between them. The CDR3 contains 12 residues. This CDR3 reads CASSSKSYGYTF. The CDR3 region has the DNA TGTGCCAGCAGCTCCAAATCATATGGCTACACCTTC. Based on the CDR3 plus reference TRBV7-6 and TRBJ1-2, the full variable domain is GAGVSQSPRYKVTKRGQDVALRCDPISGHVSLYWYRQALGQGPEFLTYFNYEAQQDKSGLPNDRFSAERPEGSISTLTIQRTEQRDSAMYRCASSSKSYGYTFGSGTRLTVV.

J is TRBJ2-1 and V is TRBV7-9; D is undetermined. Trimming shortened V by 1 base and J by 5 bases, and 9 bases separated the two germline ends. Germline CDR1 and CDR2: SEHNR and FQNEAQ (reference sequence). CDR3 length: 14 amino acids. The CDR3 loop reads CASSLGKGDNEQFF. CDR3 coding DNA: TGTGCCAGCAGCTTAGGTAAAGGCGACAATGAGCAGTTCTTC.

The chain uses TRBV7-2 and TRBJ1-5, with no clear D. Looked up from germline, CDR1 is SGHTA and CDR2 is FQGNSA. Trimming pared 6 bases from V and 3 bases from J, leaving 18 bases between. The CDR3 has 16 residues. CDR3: CASSTGPEGFNQPQHF. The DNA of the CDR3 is TGTGCCAGCAGTACGGGCCCAGAGGGTTTCAATCAGCCCCAGCATTTT.